One and the same sample provided the 8 T cell receptor beta chains below, sequenced in a study of blood T cell repertoires in COVID-19 (TCRdb year 2020). Library preparation used the immunoSEQ multiplex PCR assay. TCRdb's version of the immuneACCESS table is confined to in-frame rearrangements and falls short of the full clone set. An unresolved V gene accounts for under half of the shortfall where checked; the remainder is of unknown origin. The sample table holds about 200,000 clones, of which roughly 90% were seen once. The ten largest account for 0.82% of the sample. The sample was peripheral blood. All receptors come from a man in his fifties or sixties with COVID-19, enrolled during active disease.

The chain combines TRBV18 with TRBJ1-1, with TRBD1 matching 8 bases. The J segment lost 4 bases and the V segment lost 2 bases, leaving 0 bases of the junction unmatched. The CDR3 has 13 residues. Germline V CDR1 and CDR2: KGHSH, LQKENI. CDR3 sequence (DNA): TGTGCCAGCTCACCAGGGACAGGCACTGAAGCTTTCTTT. It yields the protein CASSPGTGTEAFF.

This clone turned up a few times. The V and J genes are TRBV5-1 and TRBJ2-7; D gene unclear. This CDR3 contains 14 residues. V was trimmed by 0 bases and J by 5 bases, leaving 12 bases between them. Germline-derived CDR1 and CDR2 are SGHRS and YFSETQ. The CDR3 coding sequence is TGCGCCAGCAGCTTGGGCCCTGTTCGGGACGAGCAGTACTTC. Its protein is CASSLGPVRDEQYF.

This clone came up a few times. The rearrangement joins TRBV19 to TRBJ2-1; D ambiguous. V lost 6 bases and J lost 0, with 15 bases in between. Germline V CDR1 and CDR2: LNHDA, SQIVND (reference sequence). CDR3 size: 16 residues. The CDR3 sequence is CASRPTAVNSYNEQFF. CDR3 bases: TGTGCCAGTAGACCAACCGCGGTAAACTCCTACAATGAGCAGTTCTTC.

V usage is TRBV2 and J usage is TRBJ2-3; 11 nucleotides match TRBD2. Per the germline V gene, CDR1 is SNHLY and CDR2 is FYNNEI. V trimming: 1 base; J trimming: 4 bases; junction bases outside the gene matches: 4. This CDR3 is built from 16 residues. This CDR3 is CASSEVGLAGPDTQYF. In DNA, the CDR3 is TGTGCCAGCAGTGAAGTTGGACTAGCGGGTCCAGATACGCAGTATTTT. Full variable domain (remainder filled in from reference TRBV2 and TRBJ2-3): EPEVTQTPSHQVTQMGQEVILRCVPISNHLYFYWYRQILGQKVEFLVSFYNNEISEKSEIFDDQFSVERPDGSNFTLKIRSTKLEDSAMYFCASSEVGLAGPDTQYFGPGTRLTVL.

This chain connects TRBV3-1 (or the pseudogene TRBV3-2) to TRBJ1-5; D gene uncertain. Trimming took off 1 base at V and 2 bases at J, with 15 bases between the two ends. Germline V gene lookup returns CDR1 LGHDT and CDR2 YNNKEL (reference sequence). CDR3 length: 17 residues. As DNA, the CDR3 is TGTGCCAGCAGCCAAGCCCAGGCAGGAGGTGGCAATCAGCCCCAGCATTTT. This translates into CASSQAQAGGGNQPQHF.

The V call is TRBV19, the J call TRBJ2-1, with TRBD1 identical over 11 bases. This CDR3 comprises 15 residues. V dropped 6 bases and J dropped 9; count of bases not matched to a gene: 10. Germline CDR1 LNHDA, CDR2 SQIVND (reference sequence). The CDR3 reads CASRRDRGTTGEQFF. In DNA, the CDR3 is TGTGCCAGTAGGCGGGACAGGGGGACTACAGGTGAGCAGTTCTTC.

This rearrangement joins TRBV5-1 to TRBJ1-1, with TRBD1 identical over 8 bases. Losses at the gene ends were 0 bases for V and 4 bases for J; bases not matched to a gene: 11. The CDR3 extends over 17 amino acids. Germline V CDR1 and CDR2: SGHRS, YFSETQ. DNA for the CDR3: TGCGCCAGCAGCTTGGTTGAGACAGGGGAGCTTAGCACTGAAGCTTTCTTT. Translation: CASSLVETGELSTEAFF.

This rearrangement joins TRBV7-9 to TRBJ1-2; 11 nucleotides align to TRBD1. This CDR3 is 15 amino acids long. Per germline, CDR1 SEHNR and CDR2 FQNEAQ (reference sequence). V was clipped by 4 bases and J by 4 bases; unmatched bases: 5. CDR3 in DNA: TGTGCCAGCAGCTCATGGACAGGGGGCGCCTATGGCTACACCTTC. Translation: CASSSWTGGAYGYTF.